This paragraph covers one T cell receptor beta chain sequence. Its antigen is not identified. The entry originates in a study of cytomegalovirus exposure and HLA in healthy donors. The PCR made use of 60 Vbeta and 13 Jbeta primers. Sequencing used immunoSEQ multiplex PCR; TCRdb keeps in-frame clones, though not all of them. The sample records under 200,000 clones, around 68% being singletons. Overall study results and limits: Confirmation in vitro established that a few CMV-associated chains were specific for CMV antigens. Published work reported that the classifier diagnosed cytomegalovirus status with high specificity and sensitivity. The study recorded around 160 TCR beta chains that were cytomegalovirus-associated. Reports indicate that TCR beta sequences accurately predicted the HLA-A and HLA-B alleles of most subjects.

The sequenced material came from PBMCs. This TCR came from a man aged 35 to 55 in good health and CMV-seronegative.

In nucleotides, the CDR3 is TGTGCCTGGAGTAGGCCCAGGAGCGGGGGTGGAGATGAGCAGTTCTTC. This codes for CAWSRPRSGGGDEQFF. The chain recombines TRBV30 with TRBJ2-1, with TRBD2 matching 8 bases. After removal of 2 bases from V and 8 bases from J, the junction contained 14 bases not matched to a gene. The CDR3 contains 16 residues. Looked up from germline, CDR1 is GTSNPN and CDR2 is SVGIG (reference sequence).